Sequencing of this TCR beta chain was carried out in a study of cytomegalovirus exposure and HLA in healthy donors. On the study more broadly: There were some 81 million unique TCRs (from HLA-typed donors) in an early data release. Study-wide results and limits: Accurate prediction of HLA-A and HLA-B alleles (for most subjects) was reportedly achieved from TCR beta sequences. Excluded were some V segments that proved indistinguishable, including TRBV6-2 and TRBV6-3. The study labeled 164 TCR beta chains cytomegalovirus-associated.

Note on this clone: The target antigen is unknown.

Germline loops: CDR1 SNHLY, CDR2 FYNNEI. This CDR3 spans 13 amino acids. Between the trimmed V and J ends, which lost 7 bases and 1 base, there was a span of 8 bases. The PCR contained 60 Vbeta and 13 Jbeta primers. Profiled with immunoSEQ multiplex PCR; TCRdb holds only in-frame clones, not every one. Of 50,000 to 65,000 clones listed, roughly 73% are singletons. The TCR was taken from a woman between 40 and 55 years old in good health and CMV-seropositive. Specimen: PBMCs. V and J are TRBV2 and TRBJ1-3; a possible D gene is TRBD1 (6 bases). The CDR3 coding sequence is TGTGCCAGCAACAGGGAGTCTGGAAACACCATATATTTT. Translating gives CASNRESGNTIYF.